This T cell receptor (beta chain) was recorded in a study of blood T cell repertoires in COVID-19. Overall study context: Acute-phase and convalescent COVID-19 samples originated in the United States, Italy and Spain. Sources were T cells, B-cell-depleted T cells, or PBMCs; the material itself was cDNA or gDNA.

V dropped 6 bases and J dropped 1 base, with 9 bases sitting between them. The CDR3 sequence is 13 residues long. Germline loops: CDR1 SEHNR, CDR2 FQNEAQ (reference sequence). In the original workflow: Cell counts per sample came from amplifying reference gene primers. TCRdb keeps only in-frame clones here, not all; method: immunoSEQ multiplex PCR. V and J calls and clone size follow that table, whereas D and trimming were derived from the DNA. Seen here are about 480,000 clones, approximately 91% observed once, and the top ten hold less than 9.5%. Patients of the Seattle cohort, enrolled during active infection, were followed longitudinally.

The sample was peripheral blood. The chain joins TRBV7-9 to TRBJ1-1; D gene uncertain. The source is a woman aged 45-59 years with COVID-19, enrolled during active disease. CDR3 sequence: CASSPLRNTEAFF. The DNA for the CDR3 is TGTGCCAGCAGTCCCCTCCGGAACACTGAAGCTTTCTTT.